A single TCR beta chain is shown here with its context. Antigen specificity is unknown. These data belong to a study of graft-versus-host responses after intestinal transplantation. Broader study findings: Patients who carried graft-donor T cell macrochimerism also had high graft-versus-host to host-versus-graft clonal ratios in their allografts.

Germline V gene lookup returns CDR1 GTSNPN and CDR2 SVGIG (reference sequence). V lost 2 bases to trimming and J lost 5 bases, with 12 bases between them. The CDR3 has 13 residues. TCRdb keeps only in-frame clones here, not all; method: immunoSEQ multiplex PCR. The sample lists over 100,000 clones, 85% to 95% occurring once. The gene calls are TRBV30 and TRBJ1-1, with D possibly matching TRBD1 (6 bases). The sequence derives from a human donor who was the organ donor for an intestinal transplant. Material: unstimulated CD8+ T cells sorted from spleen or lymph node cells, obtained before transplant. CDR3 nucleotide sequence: TGTGCCTGGAGTACAGGGTTAGGTACTGAAGCTTTCTTT. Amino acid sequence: CAWSTGLGTEAFF.